This T cell receptor beta chain was captured in a study of T cells after yellow fever vaccination. Looking at the study overall: The fractions with low cell numbers were processed using SMART-Seq v4 Ultra Low Input.

Study-wide results and limits: Abundant bulk-population clonotypes could contaminate the FACS-sorted repertoires. It was a small share of clonotypes that appeared in both CD4 and CD8 compartments.

This CDR3 is built from 16 residues. The V and J ends lost 1 base and 2 bases respectively, with 14 bases between them. Germline lookup yields CDR1 SSHAT and CDR2 FNYEAQ (reference sequence). MiXCR was run by TCRdb on the 5' RACE reads, yielding one entry per CDR3 protein. The table has approximately 160,000 distinct CDR3 sequences, approximately 9.9% seen once. In its sample, this clonotype was seen many times. Its antigen is as yet unknown. This material consisted of CD8+ T cells sorted from PBMCs, taken 45 days after the yellow fever booster vaccination. The chain links TRBV7-7 to TRBJ2-5, with a possible D match to TRBD1 (5 bases). The sequence was collected from a man younger than 30 who received the YFV17D yellow fever vaccine. The CDR3 nucleotides are TGTGCCAGCAGCTTAGGACAGTTCCCAAAACAAGAGACCCAGTACTTC. Amino acid sequence: CASSLGQFPKQETQYF.